The 14 T cell receptor beta chains below come from one sample, sequenced in a study of T cell responses to AZD1222 COVID-19 vaccine. The protocol was immunoSEQ multiplex PCR, while the TCRdb copy is restricted to in-frame clones and leaves out a portion. The top ten clones hold 1.6% of a sample with over 85,000 clones, approximately 90% of them seen once. The sequencing here drew on peripheral blood, taken on day 0 of AZD1222 vaccination. The source of these receptors is an adult in good health.

This clone was seen just once. The chain is built from TRBV3-1 (or the pseudogene TRBV3-2) and TRBJ1-3; D is perhaps TRBD1 (6 bases). CDR1 and CDR2 (germline): LGHDT, YNNKEL (reference sequence). The CDR3 contains 14 residues. The V and J ends lost 6 bases and 1 base respectively, with 10 bases between them. The CDR3 DNA reads as TGTGCCAGCAGTCATACAGGGTCTGGAAACACCATATATTTT. As protein: CASSHTGSGNTIYF.

The chain couples TRBV6-5 to TRBJ1-3, with 9 bases identical to TRBD1. Germline V gene sequence: CDR1 MNHEY, CDR2 SVGAGI. The CDR3 spans 15 residues. The V segment lost 2 bases and the J segment 7 bases; nucleotides outside the gene matches: 6. The DNA of the CDR3 is TGTGCCAGCAGTTACCAAGGGACAGGGAGGAACACCATATATTTT. Translated, it gives CASSYQGTGRNTIYF.

V gene TRBV6-5 combines with J gene TRBJ2-6, with unresolved D. The germline V gene has CDR1 MNHEY and CDR2 SVGAGI. Trimming stripped 2 bases from V and 18 bases from J, with 23 bases between. The CDR3 totals 15 residues. The CDR3 sequence: CASSYTSGSQLSWTF. The CDR3 nucleotides read TGTGCCAGCAGTTACACCTCAGGCTCCCAGCTTTCCTGGACTTTC.

The V call is TRBV24-1, the J call TRBJ2-1; 11 bases align to TRBD2. CDR3 length: 18 residues. V trimming: 5 bases; J trimming: 0 bases; junction bases outside the gene matches: 8. Per the germline V gene, CDR1 is KGHDR and CDR2 is SFDVKD. CDR3 residues: CATSAAGLAGTSYNEQFF. The CDR3 region has the DNA TGTGCCACCAGTGCTGCTGGACTAGCGGGCACCTCCTACAATGAGCAGTTCTTC.

The V and J genes are TRBV11-2 and TRBJ1-1, with D uncertain. Germline V gene sequence: CDR1 SGHAT, CDR2 FQNNGV. This CDR3 is 11 amino acids long. The ends were cut back, 5 bases at V and 8 bases at J, with 9 bases in the middle. Here the CDR3 DNA reads TGTGCCAGCAGCGGCAACGCCGAAGCTTTCTTT. Its translation is CASSGNAEAFF.

The gene calls are TRBV30 and TRBJ1-1; D remains ambiguous. Germline V gene sequence: CDR1 GTSNPN, CDR2 SVGIG (reference sequence). This CDR3 is 15 amino acids long. Trimming took off 2 bases at V and 0 bases at J, with 13 bases between the two ends. CDR3 in DNA: TGTGCCTGGAGTTTCGGGAGGGAAATGAACACTGAAGCTTTCTTT. It encodes CAWSFGREMNTEAFF.

The chain joins TRBV28 to TRBJ1-1; D might be TRBD1 (5 bases). Per the germline V gene, CDR1 is MDHEN and CDR2 is SYDVKM. The CDR3 loop spans 13 amino acids. Trimming shortened V by 4 bases and J by 2 bases, and 8 bases separated the two germline ends. The CDR3 sequence: CASSYRGNTEAFF. CDR3 nucleotides: TGTGCCAGCAGTTATAGGGGTAACACTGAAGCTTTCTTT. The variable domain in full, with the rest retrieved from reference TRBV28 and TRBJ1-1, is DVKVTQSSRYLVKRTGEKVFLECVQDMDHENMFWYRQDPGLGLRLIYFSYDVKMKEKGDIPEGYSVSREKKERFSLILESASTNQTSMYLCASSYRGNTEAFFGQGTRLTVV.

The chain recombines TRBV5-4 with TRBJ2-3, with 13 bases that match TRBD2. Germline CDR1 is SGHNT and CDR2 is YYREEE (reference sequence). The V segment lost 4 bases and the J segment 4 bases; nucleotides outside the gene matches: 15. CDR3 length equals 19 residues. As DNA, the CDR3 is TGTGCCAGCAGCCGGAGGACTAGCGGGGGAGTTTATGGCGCAGATACGCAGTATTTT. Amino acids: CASSRRTSGGVYGADTQYF.

The rearrangement uses TRBV6-1 and TRBJ2-6; possible D gene TRBD2, 5 bases. Germline-derived CDR1 and CDR2 are MNHNS and SASEGT. The CDR3 is made up of 18 amino acids. V was trimmed by 1 base and J by 2 bases, leaving 15 bases between them. CDR3 in amino acids: CASSEDGGWVPGANVLTF. CDR3 DNA: TGTGCCAGCAGTGAAGATGGCGGGTGGGTCCCTGGGGCCAACGTCCTGACTTTC.

The J gene is TRBJ2-5, the V gene TRBV11-2; 10 nucleotides match TRBD2. Germline trimming cut 5 bases from V and 2 bases from J; bases unmatched to any gene: 11. CDR1 and CDR2 (germline): SGHAT, FQNNGV. CDR3 length: 17 residues. CDR3 protein: CASSGLLGLARQETQYF. In DNA, the CDR3 is TGTGCCAGCAGCGGCCTCCTGGGACTAGCGAGACAAGAGACCCAGTACTTC. The complete variable domain, with remaining parts taken from reference TRBV11-2 and TRBJ2-5, reads EAGVAQSPRYKIIEKRQSVAFWCNPISGHATLYWYQQILGQGPKLLIQFQNNGVVDDSQLPKDRFSAERLKGVDSTLKIQPAKLEDSAVYLCASSGLLGLARQETQYFGPGTRLLVL.

This rearrangement joins TRBV5-1 to TRBJ1-1; the D is unclear. CDR1 and CDR2 from the germline V gene are SGHRS and YFSETQ. V lost 7 bases to trimming and J lost 3 bases, with 7 bases between them. This CDR3 is built from 11 residues. CDR3 region: CASGYDTEAFF. Written as DNA, the CDR3 is TGCGCCAGCGGGTACGACACTGAAGCTTTCTTT. Full variable domain (outside the CDR3, taken from reference TRBV5-1 and TRBJ1-1): KAGVTQTPRYLIKTRGQQVTLSCSPISGHRSVSWYQQTPGQGLQFLFEYFSETQRNKGNFPGRFSGRQFSNSRSEMNVSTLELGDSALYLCASGYDTEAFFGQGTRLTVV.

V and J are TRBV12-5 and TRBJ1-4, with D uncertain. Germline lookup yields CDR1 LGHNT and CDR2 FRNRAP. Trimming removed 7 bases at V and 8 bases at J, with 14 bases between. CDR3 size: 13 residues. The CDR3 region has the DNA TGTGCTAGTGCCGACAACATCGGGGAAAAACTGTTTTTT. Translation: CASADNIGEKLFF. Full variable domain (remainder filled in from reference TRBV12-5 and TRBJ1-4): DARVTQTPRHKVTEMGQEVTMRCQPILGHNTVFWYRQTMMQGLELLAYFRNRAPLDDSGMPKDRFSAEMPDATLATLKIQPSEPRDSAVYFCASADNIGEKLFFGSGTQLSVL.

CDR3 bases: TGTGCCACCAGTGCGGGGAATGAGCAGTTCTTC. It specifies CATSAGNEQFF. The chain couples TRBV24-1 to TRBJ2-1; a possible D gene is TRBD2 (5 bases). V shed 5 bases and J shed 7 bases, with 5 bases lying between them. Germline-derived CDR1 and CDR2 are KGHDR and SFDVKD. This CDR3 is built from 11 residues.

This clone has a single count. The V gene is TRBV5-4, the J gene TRBJ2-7; 7 bases match TRBD2. Germline CDR1 reads SGHNT; CDR2 reads YYREEE (reference sequence). The CDR3 is 14 residues long. J lost 7 bases, V lost 5 bases, and 12 bases had no gene match. CDR3 in amino acids: CASRFWTRQNEQYF. CDR3 sequence (DNA): TGTGCCAGCAGATTCTGGACTAGACAGAATGAGCAGTACTTC.